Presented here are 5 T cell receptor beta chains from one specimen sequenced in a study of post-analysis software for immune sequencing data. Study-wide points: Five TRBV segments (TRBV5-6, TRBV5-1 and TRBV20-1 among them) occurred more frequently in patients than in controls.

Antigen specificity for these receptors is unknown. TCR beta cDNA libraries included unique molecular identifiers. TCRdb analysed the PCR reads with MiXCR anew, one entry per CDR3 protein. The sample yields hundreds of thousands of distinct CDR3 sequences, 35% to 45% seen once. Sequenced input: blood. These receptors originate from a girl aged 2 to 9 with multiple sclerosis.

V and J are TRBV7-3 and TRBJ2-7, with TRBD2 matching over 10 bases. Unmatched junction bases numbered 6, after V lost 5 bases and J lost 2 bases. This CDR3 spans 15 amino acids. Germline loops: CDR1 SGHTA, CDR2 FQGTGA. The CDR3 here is CASSALAGETYEQYF. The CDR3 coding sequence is TGTGCCAGCAGCGCTCTAGCGGGGGAGACCTACGAGCAGTACTTC.

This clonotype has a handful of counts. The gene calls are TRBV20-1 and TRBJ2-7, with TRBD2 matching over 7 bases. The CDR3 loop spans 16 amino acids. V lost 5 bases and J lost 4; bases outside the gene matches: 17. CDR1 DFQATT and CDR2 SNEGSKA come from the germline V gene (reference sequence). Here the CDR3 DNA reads TGCAGTGCTCTGTACCCCCCTAGCGGCTCAAGGTACGAGCAGTACTTC. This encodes CSALYPPSGSRYEQYF.

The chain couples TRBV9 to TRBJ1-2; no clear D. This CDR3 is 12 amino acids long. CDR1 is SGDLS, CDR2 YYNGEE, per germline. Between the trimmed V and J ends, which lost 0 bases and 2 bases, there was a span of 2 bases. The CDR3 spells CASSVANYGYTF. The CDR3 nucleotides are TGTGCCAGCAGCGTAGCAAACTATGGCTACACCTTC.

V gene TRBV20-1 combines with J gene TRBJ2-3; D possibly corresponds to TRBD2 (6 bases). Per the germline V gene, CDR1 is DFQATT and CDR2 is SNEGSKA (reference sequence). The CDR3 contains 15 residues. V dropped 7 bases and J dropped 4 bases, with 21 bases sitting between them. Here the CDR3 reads CSVGLLEAYADTQYF. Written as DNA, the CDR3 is TGCAGTGTCGGACTACTCGAGGCCTACGCAGATACGCAGTATTTT.

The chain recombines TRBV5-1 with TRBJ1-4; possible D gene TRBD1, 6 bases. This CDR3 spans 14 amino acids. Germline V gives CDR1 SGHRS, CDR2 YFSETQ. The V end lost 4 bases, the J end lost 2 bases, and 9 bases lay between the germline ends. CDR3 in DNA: TGCGCCAGCAGCGGAGGACAGACTAATGAAAAACTGTTTTTT. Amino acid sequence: CASSGGQTNEKLFF.